Below, 4 T cell receptor beta chains from the same sample are listed, as sequenced in a study of early T cells in non-severe SARS-CoV-2 infection. TCRdb re-called the 5' RACE reads with MiXCR, one entry per CDR3 protein. The top ten clones hold roughly 1.2% of a sample with 99,000 or so distinct CDR3 sequences, 16% of them seen once. The sequencing input was whole blood. The receptors originated from an adult who was a healthcare worker with PCR-confirmed SARS-CoV-2 infection or an uninfected control (not recorded which).

V gene TRBV25-1 combines with J gene TRBJ2-5; 7 nucleotides match TRBD1. Germline V gives CDR1 MGHDK, CDR2 SYGVNS. The V gene end was trimmed by 4 bases and the J gene end by 3 bases; junction bases not matched to a gene: 5. This CDR3 has 14 residues. CDR3 protein: CASSVTTGEETQYF. In DNA form, the CDR3 reads TGTGCCAGCAGTGTTACTACAGGGGAAGAGACCCAGTACTTC.

This clonotype showed up just a few times. The chain combines TRBV19 with TRBJ1-4; no clear D gene. V was trimmed by 1 base and J by 4 bases, leaving 7 bases between them. This CDR3 contains 14 residues. Germline CDR1 LNHDA, CDR2 SQIVND (reference sequence). The CDR3 nucleotides are TGTGCCAGTAGTATAGGACAACTTAATGAAAAACTGTTTTTT. This encodes CASSIGQLNEKLFF.

This clonotype showed up just a few times. The chain has TRBV29-1 and TRBJ2-2, with D possibly TRBD2 on 6 matching bases. Per the germline V gene, CDR1 is SQVTM and CDR2 is ANQGSEA. Trimming shortened V by 2 bases and J by 5 bases, and 15 bases separated the two germline ends. CDR3 length: 15 amino acids. CDR3 DNA sequence: TGCAGCGTTGAATCGTTGCAGGGAGGAACCGGGGAGCTGTTTTTT. This gives the protein CSVESLQGGTGELFF.

A remark on this clonotype: Its ends do not fully match the called genes, so a read error is possible. The rearrangement joins TRBV15 to TRBJ2-1; the match to TRBD1 covers 9 bases. The CDR3 covers 16 residues. CDR1 LNHNV and CDR2 YYDKDF come from the germline V gene (reference sequence). The CDR3 sequence is CATSRDGGQGKNEQSF. DNA of the CDR3: TGTGCCACCAGCAGAGATGGCGGACAGGGGAAAAATGAGCAGTCCTTC. Full variable domain (missing parts from reference TRBV15 and TRBJ2-1): DAMVIQNPRYQVTQFGKPVTLSCSQTLNHNVMYWYQQKSSQAPKLLFHYYDKDFNNEADTPDNFQSRRPNTSFCFLDIRSPGLGDTAMYLCATSRDGGQGKNEQSFGPGTRLTVL.